Listed here is a single T cell receptor beta chain. Its antigen remains unidentified. The junction had 1 base not matched to a gene; V was cut back by 2 bases and J by 0 bases. Germline CDR1 is MNHEY and CDR2 is SMNVEV (reference sequence). This CDR3 contains 15 residues. The data stem from a study of cytotoxic CD8 clonotypes in ibrutinib-treated CLL. Repertoires were generated with immunoSEQ multiplex PCR, while TCRdb's copy carries only in-frame clones and drops some. The sample has over 150,000 clones, around three quarters seen once. Findings of the study overall: Higher circulating CD8+ T-cell counts strongly accompanied higher baseline clonality, above age-matched healthy donors.

The starting material was PBMCs, obtained after 24 months of ibrutinib treatment. The J gene is TRBJ2-3, the V gene TRBV27; 8 bases map to TRBD2. The sequence derives from a human donor with chronic lymphocytic leukemia. CDR3 loop: CASSLPSGSTDTQYF. DNA for the CDR3: TGTGCCAGCAGTTTACCTAGCGGGAGCACAGATACGCAGTATTTT.